Listed below are T cell receptor beta chains from one sample, sequenced in a study of T cell repertoires in aging, cancer and after chemotherapy. One entry per CDR3 protein, called by TCRdb with MiXCR from the multiplex PCR reads. The table lists 3,500 to 5,000 distinct CDR3 sequences, around 40% of them singletons. The sample comprised blood. The source of these receptors is a human donor with a blood cancer. The CDR3 runs from the conserved cysteine through the conserved F or W. The order of the fields is CDR3 protein, CDR3 DNA, clone size, V gene, CDR3 length, J gene, D gene. D genes are given only for firm matches. A clone size is listed for some rows: how often the clone was seen (once, few, many), or a class if it is expanded.

cdr3_aa: CASERLAQPYNEQFF
cdr3_nt: TGTGCCAGCGAGAGACTAGCGCAGCCCTACAATGAGCAGTTCTTC
clone_size: few
v_call: TRBV6-5
cdr3_length: 15
j_call: TRBJ2-1
d_call: TRBD2

cdr3_aa: CAIGLAGPSTDTQYF
cdr3_nt: TGTGCCATCGGATTAGCGGGGCCCAGCACAGATACGCAGTATTTT
clone_size: .
v_call: TRBV10-3
cdr3_length: 15
j_call: TRBJ2-3
d_call: TRBD2

cdr3_aa: CASTLTDTQYF
cdr3_nt: TGTGCCAGCACCCTCACAGATACGCAGTATTTT
clone_size: few
v_call: TRBV12-3/TRBV12-4
cdr3_length: 11
j_call: TRBJ2-3
d_call: .

cdr3_aa: CACVGGHEETQYF
cdr3_nt: TGTGCCTGCGTAGGGGGGCATGAGGAGACCCAGTACTTC
clone_size: .
v_call: TRBV6-4
cdr3_length: 13
j_call: TRBJ2-5
d_call: .

cdr3_aa: CASSDGQGRDTQYF
cdr3_nt: TGCGCCAGCAGTGACGGACAGGGGAGAGATACGCAGTATTTT
clone_size: .
v_call: TRBV18
cdr3_length: 14
j_call: TRBJ2-3
d_call: TRBD1

cdr3_aa: CATSDATGGADTGELFF
cdr3_nt: TGTGCCACCAGTGATGCAACAGGGGGCGCGGACACCGGGGAGCTGTTTTTT
clone_size: .
v_call: TRBV24-1
cdr3_length: 17
j_call: TRBJ2-2
d_call: TRBD1

cdr3_aa: CASSGTRTYTQYF
cdr3_nt: TGTGCCAGCAGCGGGACCCGTACATATACGCAGTATTTT
clone_size: .
v_call: TRBV19
cdr3_length: 13
j_call: TRBJ2-3
d_call: TRBD2

cdr3_aa: CARLERNTGELFF
cdr3_nt: TGTGCCCGTTTGGAGCGGAACACCGGGGAGCTGTTTTTT
clone_size: medium-sized
v_call: TRBV30
cdr3_length: 13
j_call: TRBJ2-2
d_call: .

cdr3_aa: CASIPGTGTDTQYF
cdr3_nt: TGTGCCAGCATTCCCGGGACAGGCACAGATACGCAGTATTTT
clone_size: .
v_call: TRBV6-1
cdr3_length: 14
j_call: TRBJ2-3
d_call: TRBD1

cdr3_aa: CASSPRQEHGYTF
cdr3_nt: TGTGCCAGCTCACCCAGACAGGAGCATGGCTACACCTTC
clone_size: .
v_call: TRBV18
cdr3_length: 13
j_call: TRBJ1-2
d_call: .

cdr3_aa: CASSLREGPGNEQFF
cdr3_nt: TGTGCCAGCAGCTTACGGGAGGGCCCGGGAAATGAGCAGTTCTTC
clone_size: few
v_call: TRBV7-2
cdr3_length: 15
j_call: TRBJ2-1
d_call: TRBD2

cdr3_aa: CASSLSGTGGLGAFF
cdr3_nt: TGCGCCAGCAGCTTGAGCGGGACAGGGGGTCTAGGCGCTTTCTTT
clone_size: .
v_call: TRBV5-1
cdr3_length: 15
j_call: TRBJ1-1
d_call: TRBD1

cdr3_aa: CATSRVPPSRAWEETQYF
cdr3_nt: TGTGCCACCAGCAGAGTTCCCCCGTCCAGGGCCTGGGAAGAGACCCAGTACTTC
clone_size: medium-sized
v_call: TRBV15
cdr3_length: 18
j_call: TRBJ2-5
d_call: .

cdr3_aa: CATSDPTSGIDNEQFF
cdr3_nt: TGTGCCACCAGTGACCCGACTAGCGGGATCGACAATGAGCAGTTCTTC
clone_size: once
v_call: TRBV24-1
cdr3_length: 16
j_call: TRBJ2-1
d_call: TRBD2

cdr3_aa: CASATGEGYEQYF
cdr3_nt: TGTGCCAGCGCCACAGGGGAGGGCTACGAGCAGTACTTC
clone_size: .
v_call: TRBV12-3/TRBV12-4
cdr3_length: 13
j_call: TRBJ2-7
d_call: .

cdr3_aa: CVSSPGQHNEQFF
cdr3_nt: TGCGTCAGCAGCCCGGGACAGCACAATGAGCAGTTCTTC
clone_size: .
v_call: TRBV5-1
cdr3_length: 13
j_call: TRBJ2-1
d_call: TRBD1

cdr3_aa: CASSILRGDQPQHF
cdr3_nt: TGTGCCAGTAGTATTCTCAGGGGGGATCAGCCCCAGCATTTT
clone_size: few
v_call: TRBV19
cdr3_length: 14
j_call: TRBJ1-5
d_call: TRBD1

cdr3_aa: CASSYAGLAGSGELFF
cdr3_nt: TGTGCCAGCAGTTACGCTGGACTAGCGGGGTCCGGGGAGCTGTTTTTT
clone_size: medium-sized
v_call: TRBV6-5
cdr3_length: 16
j_call: TRBJ2-2
d_call: TRBD2

cdr3_aa: CAWSYGSGQETQYF
cdr3_nt: TGTGCCTGGAGTTATGGTAGCGGCCAAGAGACCCAGTACTTC
clone_size: medium-sized
v_call: TRBV30
cdr3_length: 14
j_call: TRBJ2-5
d_call: .

cdr3_aa: CASSLISLAGAYEQYF
cdr3_nt: TGTGCCAGCAGCTTGATTTCACTAGCGGGAGCCTACGAGCAGTACTTC
clone_size: few
v_call: TRBV5-6
cdr3_length: 16
j_call: TRBJ2-7
d_call: TRBD2

cdr3_aa: CASSPQSSGREETQYF
cdr3_nt: TGTGCCAGCTCACCGCAATCCAGCGGGAGGGAAGAGACCCAGTACTTC
clone_size: .
v_call: TRBV18
cdr3_length: 16
j_call: TRBJ2-5
d_call: TRBD2

cdr3_aa: CASSETAGMGLGTEAFF
cdr3_nt: TGTGCCAGCAGTGAAACGGCGGGTATGGGCTTAGGCACTGAAGCTTTCTTT
clone_size: .
v_call: TRBV6-1
cdr3_length: 17
j_call: TRBJ1-1
d_call: .

cdr3_aa: CAWSVRTSGETDTQYF
cdr3_nt: TGTGCCTGGAGTGTTAGGACTAGCGGGGAGACAGATACGCAGTATTTT
clone_size: .
v_call: TRBV19
cdr3_length: 16
j_call: TRBJ2-3
d_call: TRBD2

cdr3_aa: CATSRVASADTQYF
cdr3_nt: TGTGCCACCAGCAGAGTGGCTAGCGCAGATACGCAGTATTTT
clone_size: medium-sized
v_call: TRBV15
cdr3_length: 14
j_call: TRBJ2-3
d_call: .

cdr3_aa: CASSFPPQGREFNSPYEQYF
cdr3_nt: TGTGCCAGCAGTTTTCCCCCCCAAGGGCGGGAGTTTAATTCCCCCTACGAGCAGTACTTC
clone_size: .
v_call: TRBV12-3/TRBV12-4
cdr3_length: 20
j_call: TRBJ2-7
d_call: TRBD2

cdr3_aa: CASSYGGTGNQETQYF
cdr3_nt: TGTGCCAGCAGTTACGGAGGGACAGGAAACCAAGAGACCCAGTACTTC
clone_size: few
v_call: TRBV6-1
cdr3_length: 16
j_call: TRBJ2-5
d_call: TRBD1

cdr3_aa: CASSMTGTGGAEQYF
cdr3_nt: TGTGCCAGCAGTATGACCGGGACAGGGGGCGCCGAGCAGTACTTC
clone_size: few
v_call: TRBV11-2
cdr3_length: 15
j_call: TRBJ2-7
d_call: TRBD1

cdr3_aa: CASSLLGDSGANVLTF
cdr3_nt: TGTGCCAGCAGCTTGTTGGGGGACTCTGGGGCCAACGTCCTGACTTTC
clone_size: .
v_call: TRBV5-6
cdr3_length: 16
j_call: TRBJ2-6
d_call: .

cdr3_aa: CASSIGLGFNEQFF
cdr3_nt: TGTGCCAGCAGCATCGGACTAGGGTTCAATGAGCAGTTCTTC
clone_size: .
v_call: TRBV11-2
cdr3_length: 14
j_call: TRBJ2-1
d_call: TRBD2

cdr3_aa: CASSLAGAGSSPYEQYF
cdr3_nt: TGTGCCAGCTCACTGGCAGGGGCAGGGAGTTCCCCCTACGAGCAGTACTTC
clone_size: .
v_call: TRBV18
cdr3_length: 17
j_call: TRBJ2-7
d_call: .

cdr3_aa: CASSLQGIVTEAFF
cdr3_nt: TGTGCCAGCAGCCTACAGGGAATTGTCACTGAAGCTTTCTTT
clone_size: .
v_call: TRBV14
cdr3_length: 14
j_call: TRBJ1-1
d_call: .

cdr3_aa: CAWSSWPSGFSPLHF
cdr3_nt: TGTGCCTGGAGTTCGTGGCCCTCGGGATTTTCACCCCTCCACTTT
clone_size: .
v_call: TRBV30
cdr3_length: 15
j_call: TRBJ1-6
d_call: .

cdr3_aa: CASSAELGGTDTQYF
cdr3_nt: TGTGCCAGCAGCGCTGAGCTAGGAGGGACAGATACGCAGTATTTT
clone_size: .
v_call: TRBV7-6
cdr3_length: 15
j_call: TRBJ2-3
d_call: .

cdr3_aa: CASSIDTAPAGLFF
cdr3_nt: TGTGCCAGTAGTATAGACACAGCTCCTGCGGGGCTGTTTTTT
clone_size: few
v_call: TRBV19
cdr3_length: 14
j_call: TRBJ1-4
d_call: .

cdr3_aa: CASSLGLVPETQYF
cdr3_nt: TGTGCCAGCAGCTTAGGTCTCGTTCCGGAGACCCAGTACTTC
clone_size: .
v_call: TRBV11-1
cdr3_length: 14
j_call: TRBJ2-5
d_call: .

cdr3_aa: CAWSELDSWANNIQYF
cdr3_nt: TGTGCCTGGAGTGAATTAGACAGCTGGGCCAATAACATTCAGTACTTC
clone_size: .
v_call: TRBV30
cdr3_length: 16
j_call: TRBJ2-4
d_call: .

cdr3_aa: CASSLYGGDEKLFF
cdr3_nt: TGTGCCAGCAGCTTGTATGGGGGGGATGAAAAACTGTTTTTT
clone_size: .
v_call: TRBV5-5
cdr3_length: 14
j_call: TRBJ1-4
d_call: .

cdr3_aa: CASSPLRDRVYEQYF
cdr3_nt: TGTGCCAGCAGTCCTCTCAGGGACAGGGTCTACGAGCAGTACTTC
clone_size: .
v_call: TRBV27
cdr3_length: 15
j_call: TRBJ2-7
d_call: TRBD1

cdr3_aa: CSVGETSGREKMRNEQFF
cdr3_nt: TGCAGCGTTGGAGAGACTAGCGGGAGGGAGAAGATGAGGAATGAGCAGTTCTTC
clone_size: large
v_call: TRBV29-1
cdr3_length: 18
j_call: TRBJ2-1
d_call: TRBD2

cdr3_aa: CASILMGGYEQYF
cdr3_nt: TGTGCCAGTATTCTGATGGGGGGCTACGAGCAGTACTTC
clone_size: .
v_call: TRBV19
cdr3_length: 13
j_call: TRBJ2-7
d_call: .

cdr3_aa: CSATLAGVDTDTQYF
cdr3_nt: TGCAGTGCTACTTTAGCGGGAGTAGATACAGATACGCAGTATTTT
clone_size: .
v_call: TRBV20-1
cdr3_length: 15
j_call: TRBJ2-3
d_call: TRBD2

cdr3_aa: CASSETGYGTEAFF
cdr3_nt: TGTGCCAGCAGTGAGACAGGGTATGGGACTGAAGCTTTCTTT
clone_size: few
v_call: TRBV27
cdr3_length: 14
j_call: TRBJ1-1
d_call: TRBD1